This T cell receptor (beta chain) comes out of a study of T-cell memory formation after mild COVID-19. Overall study results and limits: Clones shrinking from day 15 to 85 showed even CD4/CD8 mixes; later expanders tilted CD4+. CD4+ contracting clones lay mainly in CM and EM, CD8+ ones in EMRA. Cross-reactive memory appears to have joined, as suggested by some responding clones showing up in pre-infection memory.

To note about this clonotype: What it binds is unknown.

TCR alpha and TCR beta cDNA libraries carrying sample barcodes and UMIs were produced by 5'RACE using constant-segment primers. TCRdb re-analysed the 5' RACE reads in MiXCR, keeping a single row per CDR3 protein. The table records a few hundred thousand distinct CDR3 sequences, about a sixth of them present only once. CDR1 and CDR2 (germline): SGHTA, FQGNSA. The CDR3 covers 12 residues. The germline V and J ends were trimmed by 9 bases and 10 bases, with 17 bases remaining between them. Material: PBMCs or a T cell subset sorted from them (not recorded which). The chain links TRBV7-2 to TRBJ2-3, with D tentatively TRBD1 or TRBD2 (6 bases each). The sequence derives from a man younger than 35 who had mild COVID-19 (a few samples of this study predate the infection). Cell type and time point are not known. CDR3 residues: CASRPAGHPQYF. CDR3 DNA sequence: TGTGCCAGTAGACCCGCGGGACACCCGCAGTATTTT.